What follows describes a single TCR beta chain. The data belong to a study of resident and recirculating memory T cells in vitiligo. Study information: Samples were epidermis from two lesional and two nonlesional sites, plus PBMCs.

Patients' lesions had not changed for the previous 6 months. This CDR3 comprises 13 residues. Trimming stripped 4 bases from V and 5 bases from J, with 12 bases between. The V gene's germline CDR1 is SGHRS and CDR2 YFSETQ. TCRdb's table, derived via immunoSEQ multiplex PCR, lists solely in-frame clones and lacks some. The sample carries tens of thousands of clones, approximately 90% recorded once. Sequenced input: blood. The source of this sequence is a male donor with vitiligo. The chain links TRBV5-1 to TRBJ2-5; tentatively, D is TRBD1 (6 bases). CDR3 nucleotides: TGCGCCAGCAGCCCCGACAGGTGGGAGACCCAGTACTTC. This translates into CASSPDRWETQYF.